These 18 T cell receptor beta chains share one sample of origin, sequenced in a study of OX40 agonist ivuxolimab in advanced cancers. The data were produced by immunoSEQ multiplex PCR, yet TCRdb's version contains in-frame clones alone and is incomplete. Of tens of thousands of clones listed, approximately 84% are singletons. The sample was CD4+ or CD8+ T cells sorted from blood, taken in a trial of the OX40 agonist ivuxolimab. The receptors were sampled from an adult with an advanced solid tumor such as melanoma, head and neck, liver or kidney cancer.

The rearrangement joins TRBV21-1 to TRBJ2-5; whether TRBD2, the table's D call, matches the DNA was not checked. TRBV21-1 is a recognized pseudogene. The CDR3 covers 15 residues. The CDR3 region has the DNA TGTGCCAGCAGCAAAGTGGGGGGAGTGGATGAGACCCAGTACTTC. This encodes CASSKVGGVDETQYF.

The rearrangement joins TRBV6-5 to TRBJ1-4, with D tentatively TRBD1 (5 bases). Looked up from germline, CDR1 is MNHEY and CDR2 is SVGAGI. Trimming removed 8 bases at V and 6 bases at J, with 19 bases between. This CDR3 comprises 15 residues. The CDR3 region has the DNA TGTGCCAGCGGGTCCTATATGGGGCTTCATGAAAAACTGTTTTTT. Translated, it gives CASGSYMGLHEKLFF.

The chain couples TRBV6-5 to TRBJ2-3; TRBD1 matches at 10 bases. The CDR3 totals 15 residues. Germline CDR1 and CDR2: MNHEY and SVGAGI. Trimming at V came to 4 bases and at J to 4 bases, leaving 5 bases not matched to a gene. Written as DNA, the CDR3 is TGTGCCAGCAGTTTGAGGACAGGGGGGGCAGATACGCAGTATTTT. Amino acids: CASSLRTGGADTQYF.

Only one count was recorded for this clone. The junction differs from germline at one of its ends, possibly a read error. V and J are TRBV9 and TRBJ2-2, with 7 nucleotides matching TRBD1. Germline CDR1 SGDLS, CDR2 YYNGEE. The CDR3 runs to 13 residues. CDR3 region: CASTVGGSGELFF. The DNA for the CDR3 is TGTGCCAGCACCGTAGGGGGCTCCGGGGAGCTGTTTTTT.

V gene TRBV28 combines with J gene TRBJ1-1, with D possibly being TRBD1 (5 bases). CDR3 length: 15 amino acids. Germline V gene lookup returns CDR1 MDHEN and CDR2 SYDVKM. With 6 bases removed from V and 0 bases from J, the gap between germline ends came to 14 bases. The CDR3 DNA reads as TGTGCCAGCAGCCCCCGACAGAGCATGAACACTGAAGCTTTCTTT. Residues: CASSPRQSMNTEAFF.

This chain connects TRBV5-4 to TRBJ2-5; 12 nucleotides agree with TRBD1. CDR3 length equals 16 residues. CDR1 and CDR2 (germline): SGHNT, YYREEE (reference sequence). The trim removed 2 bases at V and 5 bases at J, leaving 7 bases unmatched. DNA of the CDR3: TGTGCCAGCAGCTTTTGGCGGGACAGGGGGCGGGAGACCCAGTACTTC. Encoded protein: CASSFWRDRGRETQYF.

This clone was counted only a few times. This rearrangement joins TRBV6-1 to TRBJ2-4, with D maybe TRBD1 (5 bases). The CDR3 contains 15 residues. The germline V gene encodes CDR1 MNHNS and CDR2 SASEGT. With 1 base removed from V and 8 bases from J, the gap between germline ends came to 15 bases. CDR3 loop: CASSEGGRDIDIQYF. As DNA, the CDR3 is TGTGCCAGCAGTGAAGGCGGCAGGGATATTGACATTCAGTACTTC.

The V call is TRBV7-9, the J call TRBJ1-4; weak D call: TRBD1 (6 bases). Germline V CDR1 and CDR2: SEHNR, FQNEAQ (reference sequence). The CDR3 is made up of 17 amino acids. The ends were cut back, 4 bases at V and 0 bases at J, with 15 bases in the middle. Here the CDR3 reads CASSSFTGPATNEKLFF. The CDR3 region has the DNA TGTGCCAGCAGCTCCTTTACAGGGCCCGCAACTAATGAAAAACTGTTTTTT. The full variable domain, completed using reference TRBV7-9 and TRBJ1-4, is DTGVSQNPRHKITKRGQNVTFRCDPISEHNRLYWYRQTLGQGPEFLTYFQNEAQLEKSRLLSDRFSAERPKGSFSTLEIQRTEQGDSAMYLCASSSFTGPATNEKLFFGSGTQLSVL.

V is TRBV12-5 and J is TRBJ2-2; D ambiguous. There are 14 residues in the CDR3. The V end was cut by 9 bases, the J end by 4 bases, with 15 bases between. The germline V gene encodes CDR1 LGHNT and CDR2 FRNRAP. The CDR3 coding sequence is TGTGCTAGCTCCCCCTCAGGTTCCACCGGGGAGCTGTTTTTT. Translated, it gives CASSPSGSTGELFF.

CDR3 sequence reads: CASSFSEYYEQYF. CDR3 sequence (DNA): TGTGCCAGCAGCTTCTCCGAGTACTACGAGCAGTACTTC. V and J are TRBV5-5 and TRBJ2-7, with no clear D. Trimming shortened V by 2 bases and J by 3 bases, and 9 bases separated the two germline ends. The CDR3 consists of 13 residues. The germline gives CDR1 SGHKS, CDR2 YYEKEE (reference sequence).

The gene calls are TRBV10-3 and TRBJ1-5; D not certain. The CDR3 extends over 13 amino acids. The V and J ends lost 3 bases and 4 bases respectively, with 7 bases between them. Germline V lookup: CDR1 ENHRY, CDR2 SYGVKD. The CDR3: CAISDPGNQPQHF. The CDR3 DNA sequence: TGTGCCATCAGTGATCCCGGGAATCAGCCCCAGCATTTT.

The rearrangement uses TRBV7-9 and TRBJ1-1; no definite D call. Trimming removed 4 bases at V and 5 bases at J, with 14 bases between. This CDR3 is 14 amino acids long. Germline assignment: CDR1 SEHNR and CDR2 FQNEAQ (reference sequence). CDR3 in DNA: TGTGCCAGCAGCTCCATACTTGAACTGACTGAAGCTTTCTTT. It yields the protein CASSSILELTEAFF.

The genes are TRBV2 and TRBJ2-2; no clear D gene. Germline CDR1 and CDR2: SNHLY and FYNNEI. CDR3 length: 16 residues. Trimming cost V 4 bases and J 0 bases, with 12 bases left between them. As DNA, the CDR3 is TGTGCCAGCAGTGGACTCGCGTCTACGAACACCGGGGAGCTGTTTTTT. It yields the protein CASSGLASTNTGELFF.

This clone was recorded only once. The CDR3 sequence is CASSPQGYEQFF. CDR3 coding DNA: TGTGCCAGCAGTCCCCAAGGGTATGAGCAGTTCTTC. V and J are TRBV27 and TRBJ2-1; no firm D call. The germline V and J ends were trimmed by 5 bases and 8 bases, with 10 bases remaining between them. CDR1 and CDR2 (germline): MNHEY, SMNVEV (reference sequence). The CDR3 sequence is 12 residues long.

This clone was counted a few times. The CDR3 is CAISESRRAGVSTDTQYF. The CDR3 DNA reads TGTGCCATCAGTGAGTCGAGGCGAGCGGGCGTTAGCACAGATACGCAGTATTTT. The V call is TRBV10-3, the J call TRBJ2-3, with a possible D match to TRBD2 (6 bases). The CDR3 totals 18 residues. In germline, CDR1 is ENHRY, CDR2 SYGVKD. Trimming pared 0 bases from V and 0 bases from J, leaving 16 bases between.

The V and J genes are TRBV13 and TRBJ2-3; 8 bases line up with TRBD1. The CDR3 is 17 amino acids. Losses at the gene ends were 6 bases for V and 6 bases for J; bases not matched to a gene: 17. Germline assignment: CDR1 PRHDT and CDR2 FYEKMQ (reference sequence). The CDR3 DNA sequence: TGTGCCAGCAGTTCGACAGGGGCCCAAAGAATTCGCGATACGCAGTATTTT. Amino acid sequence: CASSSTGAQRIRDTQYF. The variable domain in full, with the rest retrieved from reference TRBV13 and TRBJ2-3, is AAGVIQSPRHLIKEKRETATLKCYPIPRHDTVYWYQQGPGQDPQFLISFYEKMQSDKGSIPDRFSAQQFSDYHSELNMSSLELGDSALYFCASSSTGAQRIRDTQYFGPGTRLTVL.

The J gene is TRBJ2-5, the V gene TRBV30, with D perhaps TRBD2 (6 bases). The CDR3 is 13 residues long. Trimming shortened V by 0 bases and J by 5 bases, and 10 bases separated the two germline ends. Per germline, CDR1 GTSNPN and CDR2 SVGIG (reference sequence). CDR3 region: CAWSVHGRETQYF. The CDR3 coding sequence is TGTGCCTGGAGTGTACATGGGAGGGAGACCCAGTACTTC.

The genes are TRBV4-1 and TRBJ1-5; a weak D match, TRBD1 (6 bases). Trimming removed 5 bases at V and 7 bases at J, with 21 bases between. CDR1 is MGHRA and CDR2 is YSYEKL in the germline V gene. The CDR3 spans 16 residues. This CDR3 is CASSGSGALGFQPQHF. In nucleotides, the CDR3 is TGCGCCAGCAGCGGATCGGGGGCCCTAGGATTCCAGCCCCAGCATTTT.